The 8 T cell receptor beta chains presented below share a single source sample, sequenced in a study of blood T cell repertoires in COVID-19. Some clones are missing from TCRdb's copy, which holds only in-frame ones; the method was immunoSEQ multiplex PCR. This sample carries 100,000 to 150,000 clones, roughly 85% of them seen once, and the ten largest clones take just over 6.5%. Sequenced input: peripheral blood. These receptors were collected from an elderly man with active or convalescent COVID-19.

CDR3 sequence: CAWSLTGRGTEAFF. CDR3 DNA: TGTGCCTGGAGTCTAACAGGGAGGGGAACTGAAGCTTTCTTT. V is TRBV30 and J is TRBJ1-1, with D possibly TRBD1 on 6 matching bases. V lost 2 bases and J lost 5, with 15 bases in between. The CDR3 consists of 14 residues. CDR1 GTSNPN and CDR2 SVGIG come from the germline V gene (reference sequence).

The CDR3 nucleotides are TGTGCCAGACCTCGATTTTGTCCGGGACAGAGCAATCAGCCCCAGCATTTT. Translating it yields CARPRFCPGQSNQPQHF. The rearrangement uses TRBV27 and TRBJ1-5, with 7 bases matching TRBD1. This CDR3 has 17 amino acids. Germline V gene sequence: CDR1 MNHEY, CDR2 SMNVEV (reference sequence). V shed 9 bases and J 1 base; nucleotides not matched to a gene: 15.

The chain employs TRBV15 and TRBJ1-6, with D tentatively TRBD1 (5 bases). The germline V gene has CDR1 LNHNV and CDR2 YYDKDF (reference sequence). V lost 3 bases and J lost 9, with 33 bases in between. This CDR3 region has 21 residues. Here the CDR3 DNA reads TGTGCCACCAGCAGGGGACTTCGGGCTCGAACATCCTCGTCGTATGGTTCACCCCTCCACTTT. It yields the protein CATSRGLRARTSSSYGSPLHF.

V gene TRBV3-1 (or the pseudogene TRBV3-2) combines with J gene TRBJ2-4; 10 nucleotides line up with TRBD2. CDR3 size: 19 residues. J lost 3 bases, V lost 4 bases, and 15 bases had no gene match. Germline loops: CDR1 LGHDT, CDR2 YNNKEL (reference sequence). CDR3 coding DNA: TGTGCCAGCAGCCCCCCCACGAGCGGGGGGGCCATCGGCAAAAACATTCAGTACTTC. This codes for CASSPPTSGGAIGKNIQYF.

This chain connects TRBV18 to TRBJ2-7; possible D gene TRBD1, 6 bases. Trimming removed 3 bases from V and 5 bases from J, with 14 bases in between. The CDR3 is 14 amino acids. Per the germline V gene, CDR1 is KGHSH and CDR2 is LQKENI. This CDR3 reads CASSPRQDSHEQYF. CDR3 bases: TGTGCCAGCTCACCTCGACAGGATTCCCACGAGCAGTACTTC.

CDR3 protein: CASSPGLASYNEQFF. The CDR3 DNA reads as TGTGCCAGCAGCCCGGGACTGGCTTCCTACAATGAGCAGTTCTTC. The rearrangement links TRBV3-1 (or the pseudogene TRBV3-2) to TRBJ2-1; weak D call: TRBD2 (6 bases). From germline, CDR1 is LGHDT and CDR2 YNNKEL (reference sequence). V shed 4 bases and J shed 1 base, with 11 bases lying between them. The CDR3 covers 15 residues.

The chain employs TRBV9 and TRBJ2-2, with D perhaps TRBD1 (6 bases). V was shortened by 0 bases and J by 4 bases, with 10 bases between the two germline ends. The CDR3 loop spans 15 amino acids. CDR1 is SGDLS, CDR2 YYNGEE, per germline. CDR3 coding DNA: TGTGCCAGCAGCGTAGGGGGCAGGGGCACCGGGGAGCTGTTTTTT. Its protein product is CASSVGGRGTGELFF.

The J gene is TRBJ1-1, the V gene TRBV2, with TRBD1 as a possible D gene (6 bases). Germline-derived CDR1 and CDR2 are SNHLY and FYNNEI. V lost 2 bases and J 1 base, leaving 20 bases between the germline ends. The CDR3 is made up of 18 amino acids. CDR3 in DNA: TGTGCCAGCAGTGAATTTTATCAGGGGTACGCAGGGAACACTGAAGCTTTCTTT. Amino acids: CASSEFYQGYAGNTEAFF.